This T cell receptor beta chain was sequenced during a study of cytomegalovirus exposure and HLA in healthy donors. Regarding this clone: Antigen specificity is unknown.

The CDR3 has 15 residues. CDR1 and CDR2 from the germline V gene are LNHDA and SQIVND (reference sequence). V lost 1 base and J 5 bases, leaving 12 bases between the germline ends. Notes on the study in general: As was reported, the classifier diagnosed cytomegalovirus status with high specificity and sensitivity. Trimming of TCR beta V- and J-genes showed a link, identified in a later analysis, to a missense DCLRE1C variant. Sequence variants that were highly shared formed a cluster that was likely a sequencing artifact. Relative to the approximately 700-donor mean, N-insertions were reportedly fewer in an Asian-associated ancestry cluster in a later analysis.

PCR involved 60 Vbeta and 13 Jbeta primers. Measured with immunoSEQ multiplex PCR; TCRdb has only the in-frame clones, and not every one. This table has about 110,000 clones, 65% to 80% appearing once. The specimen was PBMCs. The J gene is TRBJ2-1, the V gene TRBV19; TRBD2 is a possible D gene (6 bases). The sequence was obtained from a man aged 55 to 69 in good health and CMV-seronegative. The CDR3 bases are TGTGCCAGTAGTATAGGCGGGACGACGAACAATGAGCAGTTCTTC. Amino acid sequence: CASSIGGTTNNEQFF.